The next 11 T cell receptor beta chains were all read from a single sample in a study of cytomegalovirus exposure and HLA in healthy donors. Primers: 60 Vbeta forward and 13 Jbeta reverse. Profiling relied on immunoSEQ multiplex PCR, and the TCRdb table lists in-frame clones only, not all of them. This table holds 110,000 to 150,000 clones, 70% to 80% found once. Sequences were obtained from PBMCs. These TCRs come from a female donor in good health and CMV-seronegative.

This chain links TRBV6-5 with TRBJ2-7; 8 bases line up with TRBD2. With 6 bases clipped from V and 2 bases from J, the junction kept 9 bases outside the gene matches. This CDR3 is 15 amino acids long. Germline V gene data show CDR1 as MNHEY and CDR2 as SVGAGI. Written as DNA, the CDR3 is TGTGCCAGCAGGGAGGTAGCGGGACCCCCCTACGAGCAGTACTTC. Residues: CASREVAGPPYEQYF.

The genes are TRBV28 and TRBJ2-4, with 12 bases aligning to TRBD1. Germline loops: CDR1 MDHEN, CDR2 SYDVKM. The CDR3 has 15 amino acids. The trim removed 5 bases at V and 12 bases at J, leaving 11 bases unmatched. CDR3 amino acids: CASSDRDRGPGHQYF. The CDR3 nucleotides are TGTGCCAGCAGTGACCGGGACAGGGGGCCGGGGCATCAGTACTTC. Looking up the rest from reference TRBV28 and TRBJ2-4 gives the full variable domain: DVKVTQSSRYLVKRTGEKVFLECVQDMDHENMFWYRQDPGLGLRLIYFSYDVKMKEKGDIPEGYSVSREKKERFSLILESASTNQTSMYLCASSDRDRGPGHQYFGAGTRLSVL.

J is TRBJ2-3 and V is TRBV7-2; TRBD2 matches at 7 bases. Germline lookup yields CDR1 SGHTA and CDR2 FQGNSA. V shed 1 base and J 5 bases; nucleotides not matched to a gene: 6. The CDR3 is made up of 15 amino acids. The DNA of the CDR3 is TGTGCCAGCAGCTTAGGAGGGGAGGGTGTAGATACGCAGTATTTT. Its translation: CASSLGGEGVDTQYF.

The rearrangement joins TRBV30 to TRBJ2-1; 14 bases are shared with TRBD2. The V and J ends lost 5 bases and 12 bases, in that order; junction bases with no gene match: 0. Germline CDR1 reads GTSNPN; CDR2 reads SVGIG (reference sequence). The CDR3 is 11 amino acids. Here the CDR3 DNA reads TGTGCCTGGGGACTAGCGGGAGGGCAGTTCTTC. Its protein product is CAWGLAGGQFF.

The V call is TRBV5-1, the J call TRBJ2-7, with D tentatively TRBD1 (5 bases). From germline, CDR1 is SGHRS and CDR2 YFSETQ. Trimming took 2 bases from V and 7 from J, leaving 10 bases between them. This CDR3 region has 12 residues. CDR3 residues: CASSFQGYEQYF. CDR3 coding DNA: TGCGCCAGCAGCTTTCAGGGTTATGAGCAGTACTTC.

The chain has TRBV5-1 and TRBJ2-7; TRBD2 agrees at 8 bases. J lost 0 bases, V lost 5 bases, and 7 bases had no gene match. The CDR3 is made up of 15 amino acids. Per the germline V gene, CDR1 is SGHRS and CDR2 is YFSETQ. The CDR3: CASSLTSAYSYEQYF. Here the CDR3 DNA reads TGCGCCAGCAGTTTGACTAGCGCTTACTCCTACGAGCAGTACTTC.

The rearrangement uses TRBV27 and TRBJ1-2; 8 bases map to TRBD1. V shed 8 bases and J 8 bases; nucleotides not matched to a gene: 10. This CDR3 has 13 amino acids. Germline CDR1 and CDR2: MNHEY and SMNVEV (reference sequence). This chain's CDR3 is CASHEQGARGYTF. CDR3 DNA: TGTGCCAGCCACGAGCAGGGGGCGAGGGGCTACACCTTC.

The chain has TRBV7-9 and TRBJ2-7; D might be TRBD1 (6 bases). Germline lookup yields CDR1 SEHNR and CDR2 FQNEAQ (reference sequence). Trimming removed 5 bases at V and 0 bases at J, with 17 bases between. The length of the CDR3 is 16 residues. CDR3: CASSPVATGPSYEQYF. The CDR3 DNA follows: TGTGCCAGCAGCCCGGTGGCTACAGGGCCCTCCTACGAGCAGTACTTC.

The rearrangement links TRBV10-3 to TRBJ2-3, with a possible D match to TRBD2 (6 bases). This CDR3 comprises 17 residues. Per germline, CDR1 ENHRY and CDR2 SYGVKD. With 5 bases removed from V and 0 bases from J, the gap between germline ends came to 18 bases. The CDR3 bases are TGTGCCATCAGTATCCGGGACTTTTATTTTAGCACAGATACGCAGTATTTT. Translation: CAISIRDFYFSTDTQYF.

The rearrangement joins TRBV27 to TRBJ1-1; D unclear. Per germline, CDR1 MNHEY and CDR2 SMNVEV (reference sequence). V gave up 8 bases and J gave up 2 bases, with 6 bases separating them. The CDR3 totals 11 residues. The CDR3: CASLSNTEAFF. CDR3 bases: TGTGCCAGCTTAAGCAACACTGAAGCTTTCTTT.

This chain uses TRBV7-2 with TRBJ2-7; 8 bases agree with TRBD1. V gave up 5 bases and J gave up 5 bases; unmatched junction bases: 11. CDR3 size: 15 residues. Germline loops: CDR1 SGHTA, CDR2 FQGNSA. The CDR3: CASSTRGQGRNEQYF. The CDR3 DNA is TGTGCCAGCAGCACCCGAGGACAGGGCCGGAACGAGCAGTACTTC.